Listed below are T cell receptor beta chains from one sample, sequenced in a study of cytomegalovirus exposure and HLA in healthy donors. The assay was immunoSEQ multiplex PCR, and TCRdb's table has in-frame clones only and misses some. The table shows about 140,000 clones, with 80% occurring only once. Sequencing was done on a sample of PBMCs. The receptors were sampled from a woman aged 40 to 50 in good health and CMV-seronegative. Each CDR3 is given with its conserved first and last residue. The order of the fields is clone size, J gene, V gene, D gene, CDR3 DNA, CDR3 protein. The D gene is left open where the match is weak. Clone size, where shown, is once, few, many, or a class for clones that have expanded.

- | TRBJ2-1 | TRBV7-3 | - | TGTGCCAGCAGCTTCCTGGGGACTGACTACAATGAGCAGTTCTTC | CASSFLGTDYNEQFF
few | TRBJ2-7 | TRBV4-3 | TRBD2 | TGCGCCAGCAGCCATGGAACCGGGACTAGCGGAGCCTACGAGCAGTACTTC | CASSHGTGTSGAYEQYF
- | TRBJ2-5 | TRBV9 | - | TGTGCCAGCAGCGTAGGATCCCTTGCGGATTCGTACCAAGAGACCCAGTACTTC | CASSVGSLADSYQETQYF
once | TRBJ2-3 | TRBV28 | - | TGTGCCAGCAGTTTGGAACTCGCGGGTACAGATACGCAGTATTTT | CASSLELAGTDTQYF
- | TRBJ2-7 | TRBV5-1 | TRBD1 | TGCGCCAGCAGCCTGAACCCCCAGGGGGCGGTCTACGAGCAGTACTTC | CASSLNPQGAVYEQYF
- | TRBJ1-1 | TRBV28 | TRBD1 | TGTGCCAGCAGTTCGAGGGACAGGAGAGCGAACACTGAAGCTTTCTTT | CASSSRDRRANTEAFF
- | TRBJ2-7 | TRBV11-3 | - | TGTGCCAGCAGCTTAGTTGAGGAGCAGTACTTC | CASSLVEEQYF
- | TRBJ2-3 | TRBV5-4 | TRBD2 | TGTGCCAGCAGCTCCGGACTAGCGGGAGAAGATACGCAGTATTTT | CASSSGLAGEDTQYF
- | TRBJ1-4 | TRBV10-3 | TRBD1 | TGTGCCATCAGTGATAGGACAGGGGATGAAAAACTGTTTTTT | CAISDRTGDEKLFF
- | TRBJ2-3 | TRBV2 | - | TGTGCCAGCAGTGGAGGGCTGTCTAGCACAGATACGCAGTATTTT | CASSGGLSSTDTQYF
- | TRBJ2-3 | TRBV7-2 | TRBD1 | TGTGCCAGCGACTGGGGCAGGGGGAGCACAGATACGCAGTATTTT | CASDWGRGSTDTQYF
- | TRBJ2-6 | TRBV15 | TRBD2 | TGTGCCACCAGCAAGGGAGGGTTAATCTCTGGGGCCAACGTCCTGACTTTC | CATSKGGLISGANVLTF
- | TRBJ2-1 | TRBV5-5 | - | TGTGCCAGCAGCTTCGGCACCGGAGGAGCCTCCTACAATGAGCAGTTCTTC | CASSFGTGGASYNEQFF
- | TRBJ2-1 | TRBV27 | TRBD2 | TGTGCCAGCAGTGTCCTAGCGGGGGTCTACAATGAGCAGTTCTTC | CASSVLAGVYNEQFF
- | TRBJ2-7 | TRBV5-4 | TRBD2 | TGTGCCAGCAGCTTGGAACTAGCGGGGGGCCAGAGCTCCTACGAGCAGTACTTC | CASSLELAGGQSSYEQYF
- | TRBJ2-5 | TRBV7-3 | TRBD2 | TGTGCCAGCAGCCGAGCGGGAGGGGTGACCCAGTACTTC | CASSRAGGVTQYF